This T cell receptor beta chain was captured by sequencing in a study of blood T cells in healthy people across ages. A sample-barcoded 5' primer and a J-beta primer mix were used in a second PCR of roughly 7 to 11 cycles. TCRdb reprocessed the 5' RACE reads with MiXCR, giving one entry per CDR3 protein. This repertoire shows some 1.7 million distinct CDR3 sequences, roughly 30% found once; its top ten account for 6.5% to 8.5%. This clonotype was picked up many times. The receptor comes from a woman in her 30s in good health. Sequenced input: blood.

The CDR3 sequence is CASSFGSYGYTF. As DNA, the CDR3 is TGTGCCAGCAGCTTCGGGAGCTATGGCTACACCTTC. The genes are TRBV7-9 and TRBJ1-2; D is ambiguous. The CDR3 length is 12 residues. Trimming took off 3 bases at V and 4 bases at J, with 6 bases between the two ends. Germline lookup yields CDR1 SEHNR and CDR2 FQNEAQ (reference sequence).